This TCR beta chain was recovered during a study of shared clonotypes between healthy human individuals. The protocol was immunoSEQ multiplex PCR, while the TCRdb copy is restricted to in-frame clones and leaves out a portion. The repertoire has about 2 million clones, roughly 94% of them found once; the top ten carry 0.13%. This CDR3 contains 14 residues. Sequenced sample: naive CD4+ T cells sorted from blood. As for subset: CD45RA+ positively selected. This chain links TRBV21-1 with TRBJ2-7. TRBV21-1 represents a pseudogene. The clonotype comes from a man between 18 and 35 years old in good health. The CDR3 sequence: CASSKAGGAYEQYF. The CDR3, as DNA: TGTGCCAGCAGCAAAGCTGGGGGAGCCTACGAGCAGTACTTC.